A selection of T cell receptor beta chains follows, all from one sample in a study of T cell changes during pregnancy in multiple sclerosis. Clones were sequenced by immunoSEQ multiplex PCR, and TCRdb holds only the in-frame ones, with some missing. Of tens of thousands of clones in the sample, over 80% are singletons; the top ten hold less than 3.5%. The sequencing here drew on peripheral blood, taken in the third trimester of pregnancy. The origin of the receptors is a female donor in good health, enrolled as a control in a pregnancy study. Each CDR3 is given with its conserved first and last residue. D genes are given only for firm matches. Not every row has a clone size; where given, it reads once, few, many or a size class.

>TRBV27|TRBJ2-3|TRBD2|NA
TGTGCCAGCAGGGGGGAGCGGGGAGGGCGGGTAGATACGCAGTATTTT
CASRGERGGRVDTQYF
>TRBV9|TRBJ2-7|NA|NA
TGTGCCAGCAGTAGGGGGTGGACAGAGCAATACGAGCAGTACTTC
CASSRGWTEQYEQYF
>TRBV28|TRBJ1-6|NA|NA
TGTGCCAGCAGCACAGACGGTGGTACTCATTCACCCCTCCACTTT
CASSTDGGTHSPLHF
>TRBV19|TRBJ2-1|TRBD2|NA
TGTGCCAGTAGTATGGGCTCCTATTGGGTAGCGGGAAACAATGAGCAGTTCTTC
CASSMGSYWVAGNNEQFF
>TRBV28|TRBJ1-4|TRBD1|NA
TGTGCCAGCAGTCGACAGGGGACTAATGAAAAACTGTTTTTT
CASSRQGTNEKLFF
>TRBV9|TRBJ2-7|TRBD1|NA
TGTGCCAGCAGCGTAGGGGGGACAGGAGAAGAGCAGTACTTC
CASSVGGTGEEQYF
>TRBV25-1|TRBJ1-3|TRBD1|NA
TGTGCCAGCAGTGAATATGACAGGGGGCTTGGAAACACCATATATTTT
CASSEYDRGLGNTIYF
>TRBV28|TRBJ1-1|NA|NA
TGTGCCAGCAGTCCGCGACAAGTGAACACTGAAGCTTTCTTT
CASSPRQVNTEAFF
>TRBV18|TRBJ1-6|NA|once
TGTGCCAGCTCACCCAAGGGAGCCACTACCTTTAATTCACCCCTCCACTTT
CASSPKGATTFNSPLHF
>TRBV7-2|TRBJ2-5|NA|NA
TGTGCCAGCAGCTTAGCGCTAACGTCAGGGCAAGAGACCCAGTACTTC
CASSLALTSGQETQYF
>TRBV19|TRBJ2-1|TRBD1|NA
TGTGCCAGTAGTACAAGACAGGGGGGGACAAACAATGAGCAGTTCTTC
CASSTRQGGTNNEQFF
>TRBV7-3|TRBJ2-2|TRBD2|NA
TGTGCCAGCAGCCCTAGCGGGAGTGCCACCGGGGAGCTGTTTTTT
CASSPSGSATGELFF
>TRBV7-6|TRBJ2-3|TRBD2|once
TGTGCCAGCAGCTCCGGACTAGCGGGAACAGATACGCAGTATTTT
CASSSGLAGTDTQYF
>TRBV30|TRBJ2-1|NA|NA
TGTGCCTACCCCAGGGGTGAGCAGTTCTTC
CAYPRGEQFF
>TRBV7-2|TRBJ2-7|NA|NA
TGTGCCAGCAGCCAAGAAGCGCAGACCTACGAGCAGTACTTC
CASSQEAQTYEQYF
>TRBV2|TRBJ2-5|TRBD2|once
TGTGCCAGCAGTGAACTAGCGGGGGGGCCGAACCAAGAGACCCAGTACTTC
CASSELAGGPNQETQYF
>TRBV18|TRBJ2-5|NA|NA
TGTGCCAGCTCACCTCCCGGGTACCAAGAGACCCAGTACTTC
CASSPPGYQETQYF
>TRBV7-9|TRBJ2-2|NA|NA
TGTGCCAGCAGCTTAGAGGCGGGAATCGGGGAGCTGTTTTTT
CASSLEAGIGELFF
>TRBV6-1|TRBJ1-1|TRBD1|NA
TGTGCCAGCAGTGTCGAGGGGACAGGCACTGAAGCTTTCTTT
CASSVEGTGTEAFF
>TRBV7-9|TRBJ2-5|NA|once
TGTGCCAGCAGCTTAGTCAGCCAAGAGACCCAGTACTTC
CASSLVSQETQYF
>TRBV4-1|TRBJ2-1|NA|NA
TGCGCCAGCAGCCAAGATGGTAGTACTCTATCCTACAATGAGCAGTTCTTC
CASSQDGSTLSYNEQFF
>TRBV5-6|TRBJ1-6|NA|once
TGTGCCAGCAGCTCCCACCGGGTGTTAGGTAATTCACCCCTCCACTTT
CASSSHRVLGNSPLHF
>TRBV18|TRBJ2-3|NA|NA
TGTGCCAGCTCACGGAGGCAGAACTTTTTCACAGATACGCAGTATTTT
CASSRRQNFFTDTQYF
>TRBV4-1|TRBJ2-7|TRBD1|NA
TGCGCCAGCAGCCATGGGCGACAGGGCTACGAGCAGTACTTC
CASSHGRQGYEQYF
>TRBV5-8|TRBJ1-5|TRBD1|NA
TGTGCCAGCAGCCTCGACGCCGGGACAGGTCGGCCCCAGCATTTT
CASSLDAGTGRPQHF
>TRBV11-1|TRBJ2-7|TRBD2|NA
TGTGCCAGCAGCTTCCTCCTAGCGGGAGGAAGGGACGAGCAGTACTTC
CASSFLLAGGRDEQYF
>TRBV9|TRBJ2-2|NA|NA
TGTGCCAGCAACCGACAGGCGACAAACACCGGGGAGCTGTTTTTT
CASNRQATNTGELFF
>TRBV29-1|TRBJ2-2|TRBD2|NA
TGCAGCGTTAGAGGTGGGGGGGAAAAGTCCGGGGAGCTGTTTTTT
CSVRGGGEKSGELFF
>TRBV7-9|TRBJ1-4|TRBD1|NA
TGTGCCAGCAGCCCACCATTGAGACAGGGGATTAATGAAAAACTGTTTTTT
CASSPPLRQGINEKLFF
>TRBV25-1|TRBJ2-7|TRBD1|NA
TGTGCCAGCCCCACAGGGGCCATGTTCTACGAGCAGTACTTC
CASPTGAMFYEQYF
>TRBV7-9|TRBJ1-5|TRBD1|NA
TGTGCCAGCAGCCCCCAGACAGGGATAGGGGAGCCCCAGCATTTT
CASSPQTGIGEPQHF
>TRBV14|TRBJ2-4|TRBD2|NA
TGTGCCAGCAGCCTTAGCGGGAGGGGAAACATTCAGTACTTC
CASSLSGRGNIQYF
>TRBV5-4|TRBJ1-1|NA|NA
TGTGCCAGCAGCTTGGACAGGAACACTGAAGCTTTCTTT
CASSLDRNTEAFF
>TRBV19|TRBJ2-4|TRBD2|NA
TGTGCCAGTAGTATAGCCGCGGGGGGAAGCGGCATTCAGTACTTC
CASSIAAGGSGIQYF
>TRBV9|TRBJ1-6|NA|NA
TGTGCCAGCAGCGTATACGGGGAAGGGTATTCACCCCTCCACTTT
CASSVYGEGYSPLHF
>TRBV6-5|TRBJ1-1|NA|NA
TGTGCCAGCAGCCCCCGGGTAGATTTGAACACTGAAGCTTTCTTT
CASSPRVDLNTEAFF
>TRBV6-5|TRBJ2-1|TRBD2|NA
TGTGCCAGCAGTTACCTTGCGGGGGATTACAATGAGCAGTTCTTC
CASSYLAGDYNEQFF
>TRBV2|TRBJ2-5|TRBD2|NA
TGTGCCAGCAGTGAATCAGTAACTAGCGGGTTTCAAGAGACCCAGTACTTC
CASSESVTSGFQETQYF
>TRBV19|TRBJ2-3|TRBD1|NA
TGTGCCAGTAGTATCACAGGGGTCAGCACAGATACGCAGTATTTT
CASSITGVSTDTQYF
>TRBV6-1|TRBJ1-5|NA|few
TGTGCCAGCAGTGGTGCGGCAGAGAATCAGCCCCAGCATTTT
CASSGAAENQPQHF
>TRBV6-5|TRBJ2-1|TRBD2|NA
TGTGCCAGCAGCCGACTAGCGGGCCATAATGAGCAGTTCTTC
CASSRLAGHNEQFF
>TRBV7-9|TRBJ1-6|NA|NA
TGTGCCAGCAGCCAATTTGAGGGTATCTCACCCCTCCACTTT
CASSQFEGISPLHF
>TRBV6-5|TRBJ2-3|TRBD2|NA
TGTGCCAGCAGTCTAGCGGGGGCCGATACGCAGTATTTT
CASSLAGADTQYF
>TRBV9|TRBJ2-3|TRBD1|NA
TGTGCCAGCAGCGCAGGGGGTATTAGCACAGATACGCAGTATTTT
CASSAGGISTDTQYF
>TRBV28|TRBJ2-3|TRBD1|NA
TGTGCCAGCAGCCCCGGGACAGGTGGCGCAGATACGCAGTATTTT
CASSPGTGGADTQYF
>TRBV5-1|TRBJ1-4|TRBD1|NA
TGCGCCAGCAGGAGGGACAGGGGGAAAGAAAAACTGTTTTTT
CASRRDRGKEKLFF
>TRBV6-1|TRBJ2-1|TRBD1|NA
TGTGCCAGCAGTTCCTACAGGGGGATCGATGAGCAGTTCTTC
CASSSYRGIDEQFF
>TRBV7-2|TRBJ2-5|NA|NA
TGTGCCAGCAGCTTAGTATCGGGTAAAGAGACCCAGTACTTC
CASSLVSGKETQYF
>TRBV27|TRBJ2-7|NA|NA
TGTGCCAGCAGTTTATCGAATCAGAACGAGCAGTACTTC
CASSLSNQNEQYF
>TRBV7-2|TRBJ2-5|NA|NA
TGTGCCAGCAACCCTGGGAGGCGCGGGCAAGAGACCCAGTACTTC
CASNPGRRGQETQYF
>TRBV5-1|TRBJ2-7|NA|NA
TGCGCCAGCAGCTTGCTGGCGGGAAGCTCCTACGAGCAGTACTTC
CASSLLAGSSYEQYF
>TRBV27|TRBJ2-1|NA|NA
TGTGCCAGCACTCCGGACGGGAGCTCCTACAATGAGCAGTTCTTC
CASTPDGSSYNEQFF
>TRBV9|TRBJ2-5|NA|NA
TGTGCCAGCATACAGTACCAAGAGACCCAGTACTTC
CASIQYQETQYF
>TRBV29-1|TRBJ1-4|NA|NA
TGCAGCGTCCAACTTAGGGGTGCAACTAATGAAAAACTGTTTTTT
CSVQLRGATNEKLFF
>TRBV5-1|TRBJ2-2|NA|NA
TGCGCCAGCAGCTTGACATTGAACACCGGGGAGCTGTTTTTT
CASSLTLNTGELFF
>TRBV2|TRBJ1-4|NA|NA
TGTGCCAGCAGTGCGGACACGGCCGCAACTAATGAAAAACTGTTTTTT
CASSADTAATNEKLFF
>TRBV5-1|TRBJ1-1|NA|NA
TGCGCCAGCAGCTTGTCAGGGAAGGGGAACACTGAAGCTTTCTTT
CASSLSGKGNTEAFF
>TRBV6-5|TRBJ2-1|TRBD2|NA
TGTGCCAGCAGTTACGGAGCGGGAGGAGTCAATGAGCAGTTCTTC
CASSYGAGGVNEQFF
>TRBV19|TRBJ2-7|NA|NA
TGTGCCAGTAGTATAGATCAGCGGGTCAGCTCCTACGAGCAGTACTTC
CASSIDQRVSSYEQYF
>TRBV5-1|TRBJ2-3|TRBD2|NA
TGCGCCAGCTTCCAAGCTAGCGGGGCCCCAGATACGCAGTATTTT
CASFQASGAPDTQYF